These 24 T cell receptor beta chains were sequenced from one sample in a study of cytomegalovirus exposure and HLA in healthy donors. It was with 60 Vbeta and 13 Jbeta primers that the PCR ran. The protocol was immunoSEQ multiplex PCR, while the TCRdb copy is restricted to in-frame clones and leaves out a portion. The sample carries 120,000 or so clones, roughly 80% recorded once. Sequencing input: PBMCs. These receptors came from a man aged 25 to 40 in good health and CMV-seronegative.

The chain employs TRBV19 and TRBJ1-4; 9 nucleotides match TRBD1. CDR3 length equals 18 residues. V dropped 6 bases and J dropped 2; count of bases not matched to a gene: 13. Germline V lookup: CDR1 LNHDA, CDR2 SQIVND (reference sequence). CDR3 protein: CASSRRPGQGLTNEKLFF. The CDR3 nucleotides are TGTGCCAGTAGCCGTCGTCCGGGACAGGGTTTGACTAATGAAAAACTGTTTTTT.

The chain employs TRBV6-5 and TRBJ2-2, with D perhaps matching TRBD2 (5 bases). Deletions cut 9 bases from V and 2 bases from J, with 16 bases between. The CDR3 consists of 15 residues. CDR1 and CDR2 from the germline V gene are MNHEY and SVGAGI. The CDR3 DNA follows: TGTGCCAGTTCGGAAAGGACTGCTAACACCGGGGAGCTGTTTTTT. Its protein is CASSERTANTGELFF.

This rearrangement joins TRBV19 to TRBJ1-1; D may be TRBD1 (6 bases). The CDR3 runs to 15 residues. V was pared by 5 bases and J by 1 base, with 14 bases between. Germline V gene data show CDR1 as LNHDA and CDR2 as SQIVND (reference sequence). The CDR3 sequence: CASSFYSTGNTEAFF. In DNA form, the CDR3 reads TGTGCCAGTAGTTTCTACTCGACAGGGAACACTGAAGCTTTCTTT.

V and J are TRBV28 and TRBJ2-5, with a possible D match to TRBD2 (5 bases). There are 14 residues in the CDR3. V dropped 5 bases and J dropped 3 bases, with 13 bases sitting between them. Germline CDR1 is MDHEN and CDR2 is SYDVKM. CDR3 protein: CASSHPRGKETQYF. CDR3 bases: TGTGCCAGCAGTCACCCTCGGGGAAAAGAGACCCAGTACTTC.

The gene calls are TRBV28 and TRBJ2-7; TRBD1 agrees at 8 bases. Germline-derived CDR1 and CDR2 are MDHEN and SYDVKM. The CDR3 length is 14 residues. Germline trimming cut 6 bases from V and 3 bases from J; bases unmatched to any gene: 7. In DNA form, the CDR3 reads TGTGCCAGCAGCTCCTGGACAGGGAGCTACGAGCAGTACTTC. Amino acids: CASSSWTGSYEQYF. The entire variable domain, with the rest obtained from reference TRBV28 and TRBJ2-7, is as follows: DVKVTQSSRYLVKRTGEKVFLECVQDMDHENMFWYRQDPGLGLRLIYFSYDVKMKEKGDIPEGYSVSREKKERFSLILESASTNQTSMYLCASSSWTGSYEQYFGPGTRLTVT.

The genes are TRBV4-2 and TRBJ1-2; D is undetermined. This CDR3 is built from 16 residues. Germline V gives CDR1 LGHNA, CDR2 YNFKEQ. V was pared by 1 base and J by 4 bases, with 16 bases between. CDR3 region: CASSQAPASGGYGYTF. In nucleotides, the CDR3 is TGTGCCAGCAGCCAAGCCCCAGCCTCCGGCGGCTATGGCTACACCTTC.

The chain links TRBV6-5 to TRBJ2-3; 9 positions match TRBD2. Germline V CDR1 and CDR2: MNHEY, SVGAGI. CDR3 length equals 15 residues. J was trimmed by 6 bases and V by 0 bases; bases with no gene match: 4. The CDR3 loop reads CASSYSVAGGDTQYF. DNA of the CDR3: TGTGCCAGCAGTTACTCTGTTGCGGGGGGGGATACGCAGTATTTT.

The gene calls are TRBV29-1 and TRBJ1-4, with no clear D. Germline CDR1 SQVTM, CDR2 ANQGSEA. V gave up 2 bases and J gave up 8 bases, with 9 bases separating them. This CDR3 comprises 12 residues. The CDR3 sequence is CSVENDGEKLFF. The CDR3 nucleotides are TGCAGCGTTGAAAATGACGGGGAAAAACTGTTTTTT. Drawing the rest from reference TRBV29-1 and TRBJ1-4, the complete variable domain is SAVISQKPSRDICQRGTSLTIQCQVDSQVTMMFWYRQQPGQSLTLIATANQGSEATYESGFVIDKFPISRPNLTFSTLTVSNMSPEDSSIYLCSVENDGEKLFFGSGTQLSVL.

The J gene is TRBJ2-2, the V gene TRBV23-1; 9 bases agree with TRBD1. TRBV23-1 is an open reading frame whose function is uncertain. The CDR3 runs 14 residues. Germline trimming cut 11 bases from V and 6 bases from J; bases unmatched to any gene: 10. The CDR3 DNA is TGCGCCTCGGGGACAGGGAATAGTCCCGGGGAGCTGTTTTTT. Its translation: CASGTGNSPGELFF.

The chain combines TRBV5-6 with TRBJ2-1; TRBD1 is a possible D gene (6 bases). The V end lost 0 bases, the J end lost 13 bases, and 11 bases lay between the germline ends. This CDR3 comprises 12 residues. Germline loops: CDR1 SGHDT, CDR2 YYEEEE. CDR3 DNA sequence: TGTGCCAGCAGCTTGGCTAGGGGGATACAGTTCTTC. Translated: CASSLARGIQFF.

The J gene is TRBJ2-7, the V gene TRBV7-9; D is possibly TRBD1 (6 bases). This CDR3 region has 16 residues. Germline V lookup: CDR1 SEHNR, CDR2 FQNEAQ (reference sequence). Between the trimmed V and J ends, which lost 4 bases and 3 bases, there was a span of 19 bases. Here the CDR3 DNA reads TGTGCCAGCAGCTCCCAGACAGGCGGGTCGGACTACGAGCAGTACTTC. This gives the protein CASSSQTGGSDYEQYF.

This chain joins TRBV7-8 and TRBJ2-5, with D perhaps matching TRBD2 (6 bases). V was cut by 6 bases and J by 1 base, with 12 bases left in between. This CDR3 has 14 residues. Germline assignment: CDR1 SGHVS and CDR2 FQNEAQ. The CDR3 loop is CASRGLSSQETQYF. CDR3 DNA: TGTGCCAGCAGGGGACTTTCTTCCCAAGAGACCCAGTACTTC.

This clone was counted between two and nine times. The V and J genes are TRBV6-5 and TRBJ2-5; D is ambiguous. From germline, CDR1 is MNHEY and CDR2 SVGAGI. The CDR3 consists of 14 residues. Trimming took off 1 base at V and 5 bases at J, with 11 bases between the two ends. The CDR3 DNA is TGTGCCAGCAGTTACTTGAGCGATTCGGAGACCCAGTACTTC. This sequence encodes CASSYLSDSETQYF.

The chain is built from TRBV7-9 and TRBJ2-5; 9 bases agree with TRBD1. V lost 5 bases to trimming and J lost 0 bases; unmatched junction nucleotides: 4. Germline V gene sequence: CDR1 SEHNR, CDR2 FQNEAQ (reference sequence). The length of the CDR3 is 15 residues. CDR3 in amino acids: CASSPGTGNQETQYF. The CDR3 coding sequence is TGTGCCAGCAGCCCCGGGACAGGGAACCAAGAGACCCAGTACTTC.

As regards this clone: Relative to the germline gene, one junction end is altered; a read error may explain this. The chain joins TRBV7-9 to TRBJ2-7; possible D gene TRBD1, 6 bases. This CDR3 region has 16 residues. Germline V CDR1 and CDR2: SEHNR, FQNEAQ (reference sequence). The CDR3 is CASSLARTAFSYEQYF. The CDR3, as DNA: TGTGCCAGCAGCCTAGCCCGGACAGCGTTCTCCTACGAGCAGTACTTC. The full variable domain, completed using reference TRBV7-9 and TRBJ2-7, is DTGVSQNPRHKITKRGQNVTFRCDPISEHNRLYWYRQTLGQGPEFLTYFQNEAQLEKSRLLSDRFSAERPKGSFSTLEIQRTEQGDSAMYLCASSLARTAFSYEQYFGPGTRLTVT.

The chain has TRBV5-4 and TRBJ1-1; D possibly corresponds to TRBD1 (5 bases). The CDR3 covers 14 residues. Trimming took off 0 bases at V and 0 bases at J, with 6 bases between the two ends. Germline values: CDR1 SGHNT, CDR2 YYREEE (reference sequence). CDR3 amino acids: CASSLDRMNTEAFF. In nucleotides, the CDR3 is TGTGCCAGCAGCTTGGACAGGATGAACACTGAAGCTTTCTTT.

The gene calls are TRBV5-1 and TRBJ1-1; weak D call: TRBD1 (6 bases). The CDR3 sequence is 14 residues long. The germline V gene encodes CDR1 SGHRS and CDR2 YFSETQ. Trimming removed 4 bases at V and 7 bases at J, with 17 bases between. CDR3 bases: TGCGCCAGCAGCGGGGGGGGCAGGGGTTATGAAGCTTTCTTT. This encodes CASSGGGRGYEAFF.

V gene TRBV6-1 combines with J gene TRBJ2-7; 9 nucleotides agree with TRBD1. CDR3 length equals 14 residues. Germline V gene data show CDR1 as MNHNS and CDR2 as SASEGT. V trimming: 4 bases; J trimming: 5 bases; junction bases outside the gene matches: 6. This chain's CDR3 is CASSAGTGMHEQYF. The CDR3 nucleotides are TGTGCCAGCAGTGCCGGGACAGGGATGCACGAGCAGTACTTC.

The V gene is TRBV21-1, the J gene TRBJ2-6; TRBD1 is the table's D call, not checked against the DNA. TRBV21-1 is a documented pseudogene. The CDR3 consists of 17 residues. The CDR3 sequence is CASSKYGTKAGANGLTF. The CDR3 nucleotides read TGTGCCAGCAGCAAATACGGCACTAAGGCTGGGGCCAACGGCCTGACTTTC.

This chain links TRBV11-2 with TRBJ1-1; D is possibly TRBD1 (6 bases). Germline V gene lookup returns CDR1 SGHAT and CDR2 FQNNGV. The CDR3 loop spans 15 amino acids. The germline V and J ends were trimmed by 3 bases and 1 base, with 12 bases remaining between them. CDR3 protein: CASSFQGFKNTEAFF. DNA for the CDR3: TGTGCCAGCAGCTTTCAGGGGTTCAAGAACACTGAAGCTTTCTTT.

The chain recombines TRBV11-2 with TRBJ2-2, with TRBD1 identical over 8 bases. V shed 3 bases, J shed 6 bases, and the junction held 6 bases outside the gene matches. The CDR3 totals 15 residues. Per the germline V gene, CDR1 is SGHAT and CDR2 is FQNNGV. DNA of the CDR3: TGTGCCAGCAGCTTGGACAGGGCGGACGCCGGGGAGCTGTTTTTT. Translating it yields CASSLDRADAGELFF.

This clone was seen only once. J is TRBJ2-5 and V is TRBV19; possible D gene TRBD2, 5 bases. Trimming left V 5 bases short and J 4 bases short, with 8 bases between. The germline V gene encodes CDR1 LNHDA and CDR2 SQIVND (reference sequence). The CDR3 is made up of 12 amino acids. The CDR3 protein is CASSAGRETQYF. CDR3 nucleotides: TGTGCCAGTAGTGCGGGCAGAGAGACCCAGTACTTC.

The chain links TRBV28 to TRBJ1-2, with TRBD1 matching over 8 bases. Germline CDR1 MDHEN, CDR2 SYDVKM. The CDR3 extends over 16 amino acids. The J segment lost 4 bases and the V segment lost 5 bases, leaving 12 bases of the junction unmatched. CDR3 amino acids: CASSPGQGLPSYGYTF. CDR3 nucleotide sequence: TGTGCCAGCAGTCCCGGACAGGGACTCCCATCCTATGGCTACACCTTC.

The gene calls are TRBV6-5 and TRBJ1-5, with 7 bases aligning to TRBD1. There are 15 residues in the CDR3. Looked up from germline, CDR1 is MNHEY and CDR2 is SVGAGI. The V gene end was trimmed by 4 bases and the J gene end by 0 bases; junction bases not matched to a gene: 3. The CDR3 sequence is CASSSTGPSNQPQHF. The CDR3 nucleotides are TGTGCCAGCAGTTCGACAGGGCCTAGCAATCAGCCCCAGCATTTT.